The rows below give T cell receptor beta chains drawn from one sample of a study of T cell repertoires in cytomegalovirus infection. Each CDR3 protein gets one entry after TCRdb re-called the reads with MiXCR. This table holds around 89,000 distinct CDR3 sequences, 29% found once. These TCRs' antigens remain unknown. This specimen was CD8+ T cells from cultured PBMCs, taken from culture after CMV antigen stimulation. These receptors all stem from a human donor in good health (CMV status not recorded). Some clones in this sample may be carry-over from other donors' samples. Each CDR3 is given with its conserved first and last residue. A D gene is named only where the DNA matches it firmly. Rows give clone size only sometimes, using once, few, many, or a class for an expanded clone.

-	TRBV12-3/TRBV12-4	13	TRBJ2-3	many	TGTGCCAGCAGTTTTATACAGGTGGATACGCAGTATTTT	CASSFIQVDTQYF
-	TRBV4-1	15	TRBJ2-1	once	TGCGCCAGCAGCCAAGAACTGGCGGGAAGAGATGAGCAGTTCTTC	CASSQELAGRDEQFF
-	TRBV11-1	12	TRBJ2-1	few	TGTGCCAGCAGCTTAGCAGGCGGCCCCTGGTTCTTC	CASSLAGGPWFF
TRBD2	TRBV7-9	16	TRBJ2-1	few	TGTGCCAGCAGCACGCGGACTAGCGGGGATCATCGTGAGCAGTTCTTC	CASSTRTSGDHREQFF
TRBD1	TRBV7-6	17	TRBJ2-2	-	TGTGCCAGCAGCTTAGCGGAGGACAGGCGGTGGACCGGGGAGCTGTTTTTT	CASSLAEDRRWTGELFF
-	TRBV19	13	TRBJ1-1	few	TGTGCCAGTACCAGTTCAATGGGGACTGAAGCTTTCTTT	CASTSSMGTEAFF
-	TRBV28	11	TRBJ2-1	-	TGTGCCAGCAGTTTTTGGCAGCCGCAGTTCTTC	CASSFWQPQFF
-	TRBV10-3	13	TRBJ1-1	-	TGTGCCATCAGTCGGGGGGTGGGCACTGAAGCTTTCTTT	CAISRGVGTEAFF
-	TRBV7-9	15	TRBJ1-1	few	TGTGCCAGCAGTTTAATGGTTTCGATGAACACTGAAGCTTTCTTT	CASSLMVSMNTEAFF
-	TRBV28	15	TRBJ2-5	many	TGTGCCAGCAGTCCACTAGACAGCGTAGAAGAGACCCAGTACTTC	CASSPLDSVEETQYF
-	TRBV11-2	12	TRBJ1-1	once	TGTGCCAGCAGAGGACAGAACACTGAAGCTTTCTTT	CASRGQNTEAFF
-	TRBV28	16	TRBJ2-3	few	TGTGCCAGCAGTTACCTTCCTCCTTCTGGCACAGATACGCAGTATTTT	CASSYLPPSGTDTQYF
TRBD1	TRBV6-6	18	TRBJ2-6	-	TGTGCCAGCAGTTACTCGACAAAACAGGGGGGTGGGGCCAACGTCCTGACTTTC	CASSYSTKQGGGANVLTF
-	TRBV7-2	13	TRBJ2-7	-	TGTGCCAGCAGCCACAACCGGCCCTACGAGCAGTACTTC	CASSHNRPYEQYF
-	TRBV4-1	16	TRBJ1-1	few	TGCGCCAGCAGCCCAACGGGGGCGACGAGAGACACTGAAGCTTTCTTT	CASSPTGATRDTEAFF
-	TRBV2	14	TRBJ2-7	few	TGTGCCAGTACTTCTACCGGGCCGCACTACGAGCAGTACTTC	CASTSTGPHYEQYF
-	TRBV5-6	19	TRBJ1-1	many	TGTGCCAGCAGCCCCCGGGGGCAACTAGGGCAGCCCGTGAACACTGAAGCTTTCTTT	CASSPRGQLGQPVNTEAFF
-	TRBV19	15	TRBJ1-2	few	TGTGCCAGTAGTATAGCGGCAGGGGAAAACTATGGCTACACCTTC	CASSIAAGENYGYTF
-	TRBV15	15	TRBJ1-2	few	TGTGCCACCAGCAGAGTGACTACAACCCAGTATGGCTACACCTTC	CATSRVTTTQYGYTF
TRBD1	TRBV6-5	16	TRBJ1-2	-	TGTGCCAGCAGAACGGGACAGGGCCTAACCCTCTCGGGCTACACCTTC	CASRTGQGLTLSGYTF
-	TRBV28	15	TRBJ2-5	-	TGTGCCATCCATTCTCGGGGGGCCCTCCAAGAGACCCAGTACTTC	CAIHSRGALQETQYF
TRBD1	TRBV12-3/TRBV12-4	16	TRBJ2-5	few	TGTGCCAGCGGGTGGGGGACAGGGAGCCTCCAAGAGACCCAGTACTTC	CASGWGTGSLQETQYF
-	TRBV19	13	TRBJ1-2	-	TGTGCCAGTAGTATATCTGGTATCTATGGCTACACCTTC	CASSISGIYGYTF
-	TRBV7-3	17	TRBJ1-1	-	TGTGCCAGCAGCTTAACTCCTGGGCCCAGGGGGAACACTGAAGCTTTCTTT	CASSLTPGPRGNTEAFF